This entry lists 11 T cell receptor beta chains sequenced from one sample in a study of CD8+CD57+ T cells in acquired aplastic anemia. The authors sequenced patients whose flow cytometry had shown CD8+CD57+ cell expansion. Genomic DNA provided the template from which TCR beta VDJ and CDR3 profiles were obtained. Via MiXCR, TCRdb re-called the reads, giving one row per CDR3 protein. The repertoire holds under 350,000 distinct CDR3 sequences, with about three fifths as singletons. Sequenced material: sorted CD4+, CD8+, or CD8+CD57+ T cells (not recorded which) from PBMCs. The receptor set was obtained from a human donor with aplastic anemia.

The chain links TRBV20-1 to TRBJ1-2; TRBD1 agrees at 7 bases. The CDR3 extends over 14 amino acids. CDR1 and CDR2 (germline): DFQATT, SNEGSKA (reference sequence). With 6 bases clipped from V and 0 bases from J, the junction kept 7 bases outside the gene matches. CDR3 in amino acids: CSAVGQTSNYGYTF. In DNA form, the CDR3 reads TGCAGTGCCGTGGGACAGACTTCTAACTATGGCTACACCTTC.

The J gene is TRBJ2-7, the V gene TRBV2; TRBD2 matches 7 bases. The CDR3 is made up of 11 amino acids. Germline loops: CDR1 SNHLY, CDR2 FYNNEI. J was trimmed by 5 bases and V by 10 bases; bases with no gene match: 5. DNA of the CDR3: TGTGCCAACGGACTAGTCGACGAGCAGTACTTC. This sequence encodes CANGLVDEQYF.

The V gene is TRBV7-8, the J gene TRBJ2-3, with TRBD1 matching 10 bases. The V segment lost 4 bases and the J segment 4 bases; nucleotides outside the gene matches: 2. The CDR3 spans 14 residues. Germline loops: CDR1 SGHVS, CDR2 FQNEAQ. CDR3 sequence (DNA): TGTGCCAGCAGCTCCGGACAGGGGGCAGATACGCAGTATTTT. It encodes CASSSGQGADTQYF.

The CDR3 loop reads CASSYGEGDEQFF. As DNA, the CDR3 is TGTGCCAGCAGTTACGGCGAGGGAGACGAGCAGTTCTTC. This chain links TRBV12-3 or TRBV12-4 with TRBJ2-1; tentatively, D is TRBD2 (5 bases). CDR3 length equals 13 residues. Trimming shortened V by 4 bases and J by 10 bases, and 14 bases separated the two germline ends.

This chain connects TRBV7-9 to TRBJ2-2, with D possibly matching TRBD1 (6 bases). The length of the CDR3 is 14 residues. Germline V gene sequence: CDR1 SEHNR, CDR2 FQNEAQ (reference sequence). Trimming shortened V by 7 bases and J by 5 bases, and 14 bases separated the two germline ends. The CDR3 protein is CASIQGRWTGELFF. DNA for the CDR3: TGTGCCAGCATCCAGGGGAGATGGACCGGGGAGCTGTTTTTT.

This clonotype was recorded once. This chain uses TRBV7-2 with TRBJ2-7; a possible D gene is TRBD2 (6 bases). Germline V gene data show CDR1 as SGHTA and CDR2 as FQGNSA. The CDR3 totals 12 residues. The V gene lost 5 bases and the J gene lost 5 bases, with 10 bases spanning the gap. In DNA, the CDR3 is TGTGCCAGCAGCCTGGGACTGGACGAGCAGTACTTC. Amino acid sequence: CASSLGLDEQYF.

Of note for this clonotype: Given a much more abundant clone one base away, this may be a read error. The chain carries TRBV5-5 and TRBJ1-2; D is possibly TRBD1 (5 bases). This CDR3 has 13 residues. Germline loops: CDR1 SGHKS, CDR2 YYEKEE (reference sequence). The V end lost 4 bases, the J end lost 4 bases, and 11 bases lay between the germline ends. DNA of the CDR3: TGTGCCAGCAGCGACGGGGCCTTCTATGGCTACACCTTC. It translates to CASSDGAFYGYTF.

This clonotype was seen at least ten times. The V call is TRBV19, the J call TRBJ1-1; tentative D call: TRBD1 (5 bases). V gave up 10 bases and J gave up 1 base, with 16 bases separating them. CDR3 length: 14 residues. Germline lookup yields CDR1 LNHDA and CDR2 SQIVND (reference sequence). Here the CDR3 DNA reads TGTGCCACAAGAGTGACGGGGGGGAACACTGAAGCTTTCTTT. Residues: CATRVTGGNTEAFF.

The sample holds many counts of this clonotype. J is TRBJ1-2 and V is TRBV5-1; D is perhaps TRBD1 (5 bases). The length of the CDR3 is 18 residues. Trimming shortened V by 0 bases and J by 0 bases, and 18 bases separated the two germline ends. Per the germline V gene, CDR1 is SGHRS and CDR2 is YFSETQ. The DNA for the CDR3 is TGCGCCAGCAGCTTGGCAGCGCGAGCGGGGGATTCTAACTATGGCTACACCTTC. Its protein product is CASSLAARAGDSNYGYTF.

The V gene is TRBV20-1, the J gene TRBJ2-3, with TRBD2 matching 9 bases. The germline V gene encodes CDR1 DFQATT and CDR2 SNEGSKA (reference sequence). V lost 3 bases to trimming and J lost 6 bases; unmatched junction nucleotides: 4. The CDR3 spans 13 residues. CDR3 sequence: CSARGGGVDTQYF. CDR3 bases: TGCAGTGCTAGGGGCGGGGGGGTGGATACGCAGTATTTT.

A single count supports this clonotype. The genes are TRBV20-1 and TRBJ1-2; D remains unclear. Germline V gene sequence: CDR1 DFQATT, CDR2 SNEGSKA (reference sequence). The CDR3 runs 12 residues. Trimming stripped 5 bases from V and 6 bases from J, with 13 bases between. This CDR3 reads CSAPDRMHGYTF. In DNA, the CDR3 is TGCAGTGCTCCAGATCGAATGCATGGCTACACCTTC.